The sequence of this T cell receptor (beta chain) was determined in a study of cytomegalovirus exposure and HLA in healthy donors. General study findings and limits: Cytomegalovirus association was assigned to about 150 TCR beta chains. Most TCR sequences were uncommon, yet certain public TCRs appeared in many donors.

This CDR3 region has 15 residues. Losses at the gene ends were 5 bases for V and 12 bases for J; bases not matched to a gene: 17. The germline V gene encodes CDR1 SEHNR and CDR2 FQNEAQ (reference sequence). As to this clone: The antigen remains unidentified.

Clones were sequenced by immunoSEQ multiplex PCR, and TCRdb holds only the in-frame ones, with some missing. This table has hundreds of thousands of clones, about 90% appearing once. The clonotype originates from a man younger than 35 in good health and CMV-seropositive. This rearrangement joins TRBV7-9 to TRBJ2-7, with 9 bases identical to TRBD1. Sequenced material: PBMCs. CDR3 DNA sequence: TGTGCCAGCAGCAGAGCGGGGACAGGGATGGAAGGTTTGTACTTC. It specifies CASSRAGTGMEGLYF.